The T cell receptor (beta chain) under discussion was sequenced for a study of vaccination and CD4 T cells after COVID-19. Turning to the study itself: Post-vaccination specimens were collected at a median of roughly 78 days following dose two (range 14 to 241). Overlapping spike peptides from SARS-CoV-2, HCoV-NL63, HCoV-OC43 and HCoV-229E served to stimulate the cells.

This clonotype has more than one count but fewer than ten. Its target is not known. Treatment indicated: roughly ten-day PBMC culture with coronavirus spike peptide pools or control peptides (ViraFEST assay). The assay that was used to sequence DNA from cultured CD4+ T cells was the Oncomine TCR Beta short-read assay. TCRdb used MiXCR to reprocess the PCR reads, holding one entry per CDR3 protein. Of 15,000 to 25,000 distinct CDR3 sequences listed, 45% to 70% were seen once; the top ten hold 9.5% to 13%. The V gene end was trimmed by 3 bases and the J gene end by 1 base; junction bases not matched to a gene: 14. The CDR3 totals 18 residues. CDR1 SGHTS and CDR2 YDEGEE come from the germline V gene.

The TCR was taken from a human donor who had recovered from COVID-19. The gene calls are TRBV5-8 and TRBJ2-5, with 8 positions matching TRBD2. Material: CD4+ T cells from blood, cultured in vitro. The CDR3 DNA is TGTGCCAGCAGCTCCGCTCTGACTAGCGACACCAGCCAAGAGACCCAGTACTTC. Its protein is CASSSALTSDTSQETQYF.